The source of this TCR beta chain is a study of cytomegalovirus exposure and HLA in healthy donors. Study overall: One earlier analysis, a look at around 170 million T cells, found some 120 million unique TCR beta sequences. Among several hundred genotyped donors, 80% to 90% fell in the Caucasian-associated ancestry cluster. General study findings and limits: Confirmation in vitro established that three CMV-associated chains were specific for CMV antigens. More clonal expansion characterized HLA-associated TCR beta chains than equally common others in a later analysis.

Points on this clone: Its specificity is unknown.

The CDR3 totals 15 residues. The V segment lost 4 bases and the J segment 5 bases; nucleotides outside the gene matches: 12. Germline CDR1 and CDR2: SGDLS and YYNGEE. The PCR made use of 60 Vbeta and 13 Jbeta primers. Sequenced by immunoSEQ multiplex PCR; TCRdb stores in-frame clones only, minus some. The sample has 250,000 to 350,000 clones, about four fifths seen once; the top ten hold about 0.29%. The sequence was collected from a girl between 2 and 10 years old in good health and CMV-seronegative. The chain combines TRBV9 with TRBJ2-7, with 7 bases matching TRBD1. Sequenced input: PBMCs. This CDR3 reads CASSPGTVVGNEQYF. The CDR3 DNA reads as TGTGCCAGCAGCCCGGGGACAGTTGTGGGTAACGAGCAGTACTTC.